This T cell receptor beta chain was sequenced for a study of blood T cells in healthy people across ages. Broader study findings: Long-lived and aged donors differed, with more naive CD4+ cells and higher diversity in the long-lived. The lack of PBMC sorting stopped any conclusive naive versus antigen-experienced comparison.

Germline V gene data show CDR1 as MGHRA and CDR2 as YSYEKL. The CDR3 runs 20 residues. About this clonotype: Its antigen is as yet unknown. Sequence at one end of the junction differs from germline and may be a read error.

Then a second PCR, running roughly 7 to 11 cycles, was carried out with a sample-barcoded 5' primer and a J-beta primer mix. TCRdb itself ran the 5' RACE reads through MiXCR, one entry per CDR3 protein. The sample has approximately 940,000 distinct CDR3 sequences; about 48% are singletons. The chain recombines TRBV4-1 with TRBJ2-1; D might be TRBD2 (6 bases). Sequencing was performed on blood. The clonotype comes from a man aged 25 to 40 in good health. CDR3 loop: CASSQGFIRKGLSSCNEQFF. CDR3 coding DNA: TGCGCCAGCAGCCAAGGTTTTATCAGGAAGGGACTGAGTTCCTGCAATGAGCAGTTCTTC.